This T cell receptor beta chain was sequenced during a study of vaccination and CD4 T cells after COVID-19. This sample's treatment: approximately 9-day PBMC culture with coronavirus spike peptide pools or control peptides (ViraFEST assay). Before the COVID-19 pandemic (2011-2018), CD4+ T cells were obtained from the unexposed donor. In the case of this clonotype: Its specificity is unknown.

The assay that was used to sequence DNA from cultured CD4+ T cells was the Oncomine TCR Beta short-read assay. Via MiXCR, TCRdb re-called the PCR reads, giving one row per CDR3 protein. The data show about 9,900 distinct CDR3 sequences, with 34% seen just once and roughly 35% held by the top ten. Unmatched junction bases numbered 10, after V lost 4 bases and J lost 4 bases. Germline V CDR1 and CDR2: SEHNR, FQNEAQ (reference sequence). The CDR3 has 15 amino acids. Sequencing used CD4+ T cells from blood, cultured in vitro. The receptor was isolated from a human donor in good health. The V gene is TRBV7-9, the J gene TRBJ2-7, with 7 bases lining up with TRBD1. Here the CDR3 reads CASSWARDRVYEQYF. The CDR3 nucleotides read TGTGCCAGCAGCTGGGCCCGAGACAGGGTTTACGAGCAGTACTTC.